The 21 T cell receptor beta chains below come from one sample, sequenced in a study of cytomegalovirus exposure and HLA in healthy donors. The primer mix had 60 Vbeta and 13 Jbeta primers. Produced via immunoSEQ multiplex PCR; TCRdb's table is partial and in-frame only. The sample holds 150,000 to 200,000 clones; roughly 77% are singletons and the top ten take around 1.5%. Sequencing was carried out using PBMCs. The receptors were gathered from a woman in her 50s in good health and CMV-seronegative.

V and J are TRBV4-1 and TRBJ1-6, with D unclear. From germline, CDR1 is MGHRA and CDR2 YSYEKL. Trimming removed 0 bases from V and 2 bases from J, with 14 bases in between. The CDR3 sequence is 18 residues long. Here the CDR3 reads CASSQEVLGGPYNSPLHF. DNA for the CDR3: TGCGCCAGCAGCCAAGAGGTTCTGGGTGGGCCCTATAATTCACCCCTCCACTTT.

CDR3 sequence: CASSYSAGGVYNEQFF. For the CDR3, the DNA is TGTGCCAGCAGTTACTCCGCGGGGGGAGTCTACAATGAGCAGTTCTTC. This chain uses TRBV6-5 with TRBJ2-1, with 8 bases that match TRBD2. V trimming: 0 bases; J trimming: 3 bases; junction bases outside the gene matches: 4. The germline gives CDR1 MNHEY, CDR2 SVGAGI. This CDR3 is 16 amino acids long.

A few counts support this clone. The rearrangement links TRBV6-5 to TRBJ1-2; possible D gene TRBD1, 6 bases. This CDR3 is built from 14 residues. The V end was cut by 8 bases, the J end by 4 bases, with 17 bases between. Germline-derived CDR1 and CDR2 are MNHEY and SVGAGI. The CDR3 loop is CASRRQETIYGYTF. The DNA for the CDR3 is TGTGCCAGCCGAAGACAGGAGACAATCTATGGCTACACCTTC.

V and J are TRBV5-1 and TRBJ1-2; TRBD1 is a possible D gene (6 bases). Germline-derived CDR1 and CDR2 are SGHRS and YFSETQ. V lost 4 bases, J lost 2 bases, and 15 bases lay in between. CDR3 length: 15 amino acids. CDR3 DNA: TGCGCCAGCAGCCCCGGTGCGCAGGGGAACTATGGCTACACCTTC. As protein: CASSPGAQGNYGYTF.

The rearrangement joins TRBV27 to TRBJ1-2; 7 nucleotides align to TRBD1. Germline V gene sequence: CDR1 MNHEY, CDR2 SMNVEV (reference sequence). Trimming at V came to 6 bases and at J to 0 bases, leaving 13 bases not matched to a gene. The CDR3 sequence is 17 residues long. The CDR3, as DNA: TGTGCCAGCAGGCCCCTCCTCCAGGGGGATCCTAACTATGGCTACACCTTC. Protein sequence: CASRPLLQGDPNYGYTF.

The rearrangement joins TRBV19 to TRBJ2-6; 10 bases are a match to TRBD1. The CDR3 is 17 amino acids. The V and J ends lost 6 bases and 2 bases, in that order; junction bases with no gene match: 7. Germline V CDR1 and CDR2: LNHDA, SQIVND (reference sequence). The CDR3 region has the DNA TGTGCCAGTAGCCCCGGGACAGGGGCGGCTGGGGCCAACGTCCTGACTTTC. This encodes CASSPGTGAAGANVLTF.

The chain has TRBV5-4 and TRBJ2-7; the match to TRBD1 covers 9 bases. V lost 4 bases and J lost 6; bases outside the gene matches: 5. In germline, CDR1 is SGHNT, CDR2 YYREEE (reference sequence). The CDR3 consists of 13 residues. CDR3 protein: CASSPDRGSEQYF. CDR3 bases: TGTGCCAGCAGCCCGGACAGGGGAAGCGAGCAGTACTTC.

J is TRBJ1-1 and V is TRBV18; D not certain. V was trimmed by 2 bases and J by 1 base, leaving 8 bases between them. The length of the CDR3 is 14 residues. CDR1 is KGHSH and CDR2 is LQKENI in the germline V gene. CDR3 sequence (DNA): TGTGCCAGCTCACCAATCTCGGGGAACACTGAAGCTTTCTTT. Amino acid sequence: CASSPISGNTEAFF.

The V call is TRBV6-5, the J call TRBJ1-2; perhaps TRBD1 as D (6 bases). In germline, CDR1 is MNHEY, CDR2 SVGAGI. The CDR3 covers 13 residues. The V gene lost 6 bases and the J gene lost 2 bases, with 10 bases spanning the gap. CDR3: CASSITGNYGYTF. CDR3 DNA: TGTGCCAGCAGCATAACAGGGAACTATGGCTACACCTTC.

This clone was observed once. The chain uses TRBV6-4 and TRBJ1-2; D is perhaps TRBD1 (5 bases). Trimming left V 6 bases short and J 1 base short, with 15 bases between. Germline CDR1 MRHNA, CDR2 SNTAGT. The CDR3 consists of 15 residues. CDR3 sequence reads: CASRIGAGSNYGYTF. CDR3 in DNA: TGTGCCAGCAGGATAGGGGCAGGAAGTAACTATGGCTACACCTTC.

In this sample, this clone turned up a few times. The chain carries TRBV10-3 and TRBJ2-2, with 12 bases that match TRBD2. V was clipped by 4 bases and J by 4 bases; unmatched bases: 7. Germline V gene sequence: CDR1 ENHRY, CDR2 SYGVKD. The length of the CDR3 is 17 residues. As DNA, the CDR3 is TGTGCCATCAGTGGGCCTAGCGGGGGGGCTGGCACCGGGGAGCTGTTTTTT. Residues: CAISGPSGGAGTGELFF.

This chain links TRBV7-3 with TRBJ2-1; TRBD2 aligns across 9 bases. The CDR3 spans 15 residues. Trimming at V came to 2 bases and at J to 9 bases, leaving 8 bases not matched to a gene. Germline CDR1 is SGHTA and CDR2 is FQGTGA. The CDR3 spells CASSLAGGGAGEQFF. The DNA for the CDR3 is TGTGCCAGCAGCTTAGCCGGCGGGGGGGCCGGTGAGCAGTTCTTC.

Of note for this clone: The same CDR3 arises from other DNA sequences in this sample as well. The rearrangement links TRBV7-9 to TRBJ1-5; D is perhaps TRBD1 (6 bases). CDR1 and CDR2 (germline): SEHNR, FQNEAQ (reference sequence). V lost 1 base to trimming and J lost 2 bases, with 6 bases between them. The CDR3 totals 14 residues. The CDR3 DNA reads as TGTGCCAGCAGCTTAGACAGGGGCAATCAGCCCCAGCATTTT. The encoded protein is CASSLDRGNQPQHF.

This clone showed up just once. The V gene is TRBV10-3, the J gene TRBJ2-5; TRBD1 agrees at 9 bases. The J call may be wrong; the DNA end is better matched by TRBJ2-7. This CDR3 contains 14 residues. CDR1 is ENHRY and CDR2 is SYGVKD in the germline V gene. The CDR3 sequence is CAISPGTGIYEQYF. CDR3 nucleotide sequence: TGTGCCATCAGTCCCGGGACAGGGATCTACGAGCAGTACTTC.

V usage is TRBV5-4 and J usage is TRBJ2-1; 12 bases fit TRBD2. V shed 3 bases and J 9 bases; nucleotides not matched to a gene: 10. Germline CDR1 and CDR2: SGHNT and YYREEE (reference sequence). This CDR3 has 16 amino acids. The CDR3 DNA sequence: TGTGCCAGCAGCTCGGGGCTAGCGGGGGGGCGGGGTGAGCAGTTCTTC. This codes for CASSSGLAGGRGEQFF.

V is TRBV5-1 and J is TRBJ1-1; D is perhaps TRBD1 (5 bases). The CDR3 loop spans 17 amino acids. Deletions cut 1 base from V and 0 bases from J, with 16 bases between. The V gene's germline CDR1 is SGHRS and CDR2 YFSETQ. The CDR3 sequence: CASSLKGAGMMNTEAFF. For the CDR3, the DNA is TGCGCCAGCAGCTTGAAAGGGGCAGGGATGATGAACACTGAAGCTTTCTTT.

V gene TRBV7-6 combines with J gene TRBJ2-5, with a possible D match to TRBD2 (5 bases). The tail of the sequence fits TRBJ2-7 better, so the J call may be wrong. The CDR3 runs 15 residues. Germline lookup yields CDR1 SGHVS and CDR2 FNYEAQ. For the CDR3, the DNA is TGTGCCAGCAGCCTCCGGGAAGGAGGCTCCTACGAGCAGTACTTC. Its protein is CASSLREGGSYEQYF.

The chain joins TRBV4-2 to TRBJ2-1, with D perhaps matching TRBD2 (5 bases). The ends were cut back, 4 bases at V and 8 bases at J, with 18 bases in the middle. The CDR3 spans 15 residues. CDR1 LGHNA and CDR2 YNFKEQ come from the germline V gene. CDR3 nucleotide sequence: TGTGCCAGCAGCCCAGAACTAGGCCCTAGGGATGAGCAGTTCTTC. Translation: CASSPELGPRDEQFF.

The chain joins TRBV15 to TRBJ2-1; 11 bases fit TRBD2. The CDR3 is 14 amino acids. The junction had 5 bases not matched to a gene; V was cut back by 5 bases and J by 8 bases. Germline CDR1 and CDR2: LNHNV and YYDKDF (reference sequence). The CDR3: CATSGTSGRYEQFF. The CDR3 region has the DNA TGTGCCACCAGCGGTACTAGCGGGAGATATGAGCAGTTCTTC.

V gene TRBV11-3 combines with J gene TRBJ2-3, with no clear D. CDR3 size: 14 residues. The V and J ends lost 0 bases and 4 bases respectively, with 8 bases between them. Per germline, CDR1 SGHNT and CDR2 YENEEA. The CDR3 is CASSLDQVADTQYF. The CDR3 region has the DNA TGTGCCAGCAGCTTAGATCAGGTGGCAGATACGCAGTATTTT.

V gene TRBV27 combines with J gene TRBJ2-7; 8 bases are a match to TRBD1. The V and J ends lost 2 bases and 2 bases, in that order; junction bases with no gene match: 5. Germline V gene sequence: CDR1 MNHEY, CDR2 SMNVEV (reference sequence). The CDR3 spans 15 residues. In nucleotides, the CDR3 is TGTGCCAGCAGTTTAAGGGACAGGCTAACCTACGAGCAGTACTTC. Its translation is CASSLRDRLTYEQYF.